A single sample is the source of the 20 T cell receptor beta chains below, sequenced in a study of blood T cell repertoires in COVID-19 (dated by TCRdb to the early 2020s). Libraries were constructed by the immunoSEQ multiplex PCR assay. TCRdb carries this immuneACCESS record with in-frame sequences only. Its versions omit some clonotypes, under half of them owing to an unresolved V gene in the studies checked, with the rest unexplained. The sample table lists about 200,000 clones, roughly four fifths of them with a count of one. The ten largest clonotypes hold less than 6.5% of the sample. Material for sequencing was peripheral blood. These TCRs come from a woman aged 70-85 years with active or convalescent COVID-19.

This chain joins TRBV20-1 and TRBJ2-1; 13 nucleotides agree with TRBD2. Germline CDR1 and CDR2: DFQATT and SNEGSKA (reference sequence). The CDR3 runs to 16 residues. Trimming took 3 bases from V and 5 from J; bases not matched to a gene: 7. The DNA of the CDR3 is TGCAGTGCTAGTGACCCGGGACTAGCGGGGAACAATGAGCAGTTCTTC. Translating it yields CSASDPGLAGNNEQFF.

CDR3 bases: TGTGCCACCAACACAGGAAGAAAGAGGAATGAGCAGTTCTTC. This encodes CATNTGRKRNEQFF. The rearrangement uses TRBV19 and TRBJ2-1; TRBD1 is a possible D gene (5 bases). This CDR3 has 14 residues. The ends were cut back, 10 bases at V and 7 bases at J, with 20 bases in the middle. In germline, CDR1 is LNHDA, CDR2 SQIVND (reference sequence).

The sample holds one count of this clone. This chain uses TRBV19 with TRBJ2-1, with 12 bases identical to TRBD2. Germline trimming cut 7 bases from V and 7 bases from J; bases unmatched to any gene: 5. The CDR3 consists of 14 residues. Germline V gene lookup returns CDR1 LNHDA and CDR2 SQIVND (reference sequence). CDR3 in amino acids: CASTLTSGSNEQFF. The DNA of the CDR3 is TGTGCCAGTACCCTGACTAGCGGGAGTAATGAGCAGTTCTTC.

The rearrangement joins TRBV15 to TRBJ2-7; 8 nucleotides agree with TRBD1. The CDR3 totals 16 residues. Germline V gives CDR1 LNHNV, CDR2 YYDKDF (reference sequence). Unmatched junction bases numbered 11, after V lost 4 bases and J lost 3 bases. The CDR3 sequence is CATSTVVRTGSYEQYF. The CDR3 bases are TGTGCCACCAGCACCGTAGTTAGGACAGGGAGCTACGAGCAGTACTTC.

The J gene is TRBJ2-2, the V gene TRBV27; tentative D call: TRBD1 (5 bases). CDR3 length: 13 residues. Trimming took off 3 bases at V and 5 bases at J, with 7 bases between the two ends. CDR1 and CDR2 from the germline V gene are MNHEY and SMNVEV (reference sequence). CDR3 in DNA: TGTGCCAGCAGTTTCCAGGGAACCGGGGAGCTGTTTTTT. As protein: CASSFQGTGELFF.

The CDR3 region is CASRSLKSGAGGETQYF. CDR3 nucleotides: TGTGCCAGCAGGTCCCTGAAGTCCGGGGCGGGGGGAGAGACCCAGTACTTC. The chain links TRBV11-2 to TRBJ2-5; 8 bases are shared with TRBD2. V dropped 6 bases and J dropped 4; count of bases not matched to a gene: 16. Germline V gene sequence: CDR1 SGHAT, CDR2 FQNNGV. This CDR3 comprises 17 residues.

The chain couples TRBV5-1 to TRBJ2-7; D gene unclear. The CDR3 length is 11 residues. CDR1 SGHRS and CDR2 YFSETQ come from the germline V gene. V was shortened by 9 bases and J by 6 bases, with 13 bases between the two germline ends. In DNA, the CDR3 is TGCGCCACCCGAGATGCGGTCGAGCAGTACTTC. It translates to CATRDAVEQYF.

J is TRBJ1-2 and V is TRBV19; 9 nucleotides align to TRBD1. Trimming took 5 bases from V and 5 from J; bases not matched to a gene: 3. There are 13 residues in the CDR3. Germline values: CDR1 LNHDA, CDR2 SQIVND (reference sequence). This CDR3 is CASSPGQGYGYTF. The CDR3 nucleotides read TGTGCCAGTAGTCCCGGACAGGGGTATGGCTACACCTTC.

This chain joins TRBV13 and TRBJ1-4; 8 bases are a match to TRBD1. Germline CDR1 and CDR2: PRHDT and FYEKMQ (reference sequence). The CDR3 totals 15 residues. V was clipped by 4 bases and J by 3 bases; unmatched bases: 4. CDR3 amino acids: CASSSRTGSNEKLFF. The CDR3 nucleotides read TGTGCCAGCAGCTCGCGGACAGGGTCTAATGAAAAACTGTTTTTT. The full variable domain, in which reference TRBV13 and TRBJ1-4 provide the parts outside the CDR3, is AAGVIQSPRHLIKEKRETATLKCYPIPRHDTVYWYQQGPGQDPQFLISFYEKMQSDKGSIPDRFSAQQFSDYHSELNMSSLELGDSALYFCASSSRTGSNEKLFFGSGTQLSVL.

The V gene is TRBV28, the J gene TRBJ1-2, with D possibly TRBD1 on 6 matching bases. V shed 2 bases and J shed 6 bases, with 13 bases lying between them. This CDR3 comprises 14 residues. From germline, CDR1 is MDHEN and CDR2 SYDVKM. CDR3 nucleotides: TGTGCCAGCAGTTTACCCTACAGGGTGGATGGCTACACCTTC. Translation gives CASSLPYRVDGYTF.

This clone was recorded only once. J is TRBJ2-1 and V is TRBV2; 9 nucleotides match TRBD1. This CDR3 has 15 residues. Germline values: CDR1 SNHLY, CDR2 FYNNEI. V was clipped by 7 bases and J by 8 bases; unmatched bases: 12. CDR3 sequence reads: CASTLEGQGGDEQFF. The DNA of the CDR3 is TGTGCCAGCACCCTAGAGGGACAGGGTGGGGATGAGCAGTTCTTC.

The V gene is TRBV5-1, the J gene TRBJ2-4, with no clear D. Germline values: CDR1 SGHRS, CDR2 YFSETQ. With 0 bases removed from V and 0 bases from J, the gap between germline ends came to 7 bases. This CDR3 is 15 amino acids long. Here the CDR3 DNA reads TGCGCCAGCAGCTTGGGGTCAGTAGCCAAAAACATTCAGTACTTC. This encodes CASSLGSVAKNIQYF.

The V call is TRBV4-1, the J call TRBJ2-3, with D possibly matching TRBD1 (6 bases). CDR3 size: 15 residues. Germline CDR1 is MGHRA and CDR2 is YSYEKL. V was shortened by 0 bases and J by 3 bases, with 10 bases between the two germline ends. DNA for the CDR3: TGCGCCAGCAGCCAAGATCCAAGGGGGACAGATACGCAGTATTTT. Its translation: CASSQDPRGTDTQYF.

The chain recombines TRBV6-5 with TRBJ2-1; TRBD2 aligns across 8 bases. V was clipped by 6 bases and J by 8 bases; unmatched bases: 12. The germline V gene has CDR1 MNHEY and CDR2 SVGAGI. This CDR3 has 15 amino acids. For the CDR3, the DNA is TGTGCCAGCAGCCCCCCGGGGGGGAGAGGAGATGAGCAGTTCTTC. As protein: CASSPPGGRGDEQFF.

This chain joins TRBV29-1 and TRBJ2-1, with 7 bases lining up with TRBD1. With V trimmed by 4 bases and J by 2 bases, 11 bases remained unmatched. This CDR3 is built from 16 residues. Germline assignment: CDR1 SQVTM and CDR2 ANQGSEA. The DNA for the CDR3 is TGCAGCGTTGCCGCCGTGGTAGGGGGCGCCTACAATGAGCAGTTCTTC. This sequence encodes CSVAAVVGGAYNEQFF.

In regard to this clone: The same CDR3 is also encoded by other DNA sequences in this sample. The V and J genes are TRBV12-5 and TRBJ2-2, with a tentative D call TRBD1 (6 bases). V was pared by 1 base and J by 7 bases, with 10 bases between. The CDR3 totals 14 residues. Germline V lookup: CDR1 LGHNT, CDR2 FRNRAP. The CDR3 DNA is TGTGCTAGTGGTTTGGGAACAGGGATCGGGGAGCTGTTTTTT. It yields the protein CASGLGTGIGELFF.

The genes are TRBV11-2 and TRBJ2-7, with TRBD2 matching over 7 bases. The germline gives CDR1 SGHAT, CDR2 FQNNGV. This CDR3 contains 15 residues. V trimming: 2 bases; J trimming: 3 bases; junction bases outside the gene matches: 7. CDR3 protein: CASSLMASGNYEQYF. DNA of the CDR3: TGTGCCAGCAGCTTAATGGCTAGCGGAAACTACGAGCAGTACTTC. The full variable domain, completed using reference TRBV11-2 and TRBJ2-7, is EAGVAQSPRYKIIEKRQSVAFWCNPISGHATLYWYQQILGQGPKLLIQFQNNGVVDDSQLPKDRFSAERLKGVDSTLKIQPAKLEDSAVYLCASSLMASGNYEQYFGPGTRLTVT.

The J gene is TRBJ2-1, the V gene TRBV4-1; 9 bases agree with TRBD1. CDR3 length: 18 residues. Losses at the gene ends were 2 bases for V and 2 bases for J; bases not matched to a gene: 10. CDR1 MGHRA and CDR2 YSYEKL come from the germline V gene. CDR3 sequence (DNA): TGCGCCAGCAGCCAACCCCTCCTGCGGACAGGGGCCTACAATGAGCAGTTCTTC. The encoded protein is CASSQPLLRTGAYNEQFF.

The chain couples TRBV5-1 to TRBJ2-5; a weak D match, TRBD1 (7 bases). V dropped 4 bases and J dropped 3 bases, with 19 bases sitting between them. The CDR3 is 16 residues long. From germline, CDR1 is SGHRS and CDR2 YFSETQ. CDR3 sequence reads: CASSRGLTGWEETQYF. The CDR3 DNA reads TGCGCCAGCAGCCGGGGGCTGACAGGGTGGGAAGAGACCCAGTACTTC. The full variable domain, rest sourced from reference TRBV5-1 and TRBJ2-5, is KAGVTQTPRYLIKTRGQQVTLSCSPISGHRSVSWYQQTPGQGLQFLFEYFSETQRNKGNFPGRFSGRQFSNSRSEMNVSTLELGDSALYLCASSRGLTGWEETQYFGPGTRLLVL.

V gene TRBV18 combines with J gene TRBJ2-2, with 14 bases lining up with TRBD2. The CDR3 consists of 17 residues. After removal of 3 bases from V and 8 bases from J, the junction contained 8 bases not matched to a gene. Looked up from germline, CDR1 is KGHSH and CDR2 is LQKENI. CDR3 bases: TGTGCCAGCTCACCGGGGACTAGCGGGGGACCTCAAGGGGAGCTGTTTTTT. It specifies CASSPGTSGGPQGELFF.